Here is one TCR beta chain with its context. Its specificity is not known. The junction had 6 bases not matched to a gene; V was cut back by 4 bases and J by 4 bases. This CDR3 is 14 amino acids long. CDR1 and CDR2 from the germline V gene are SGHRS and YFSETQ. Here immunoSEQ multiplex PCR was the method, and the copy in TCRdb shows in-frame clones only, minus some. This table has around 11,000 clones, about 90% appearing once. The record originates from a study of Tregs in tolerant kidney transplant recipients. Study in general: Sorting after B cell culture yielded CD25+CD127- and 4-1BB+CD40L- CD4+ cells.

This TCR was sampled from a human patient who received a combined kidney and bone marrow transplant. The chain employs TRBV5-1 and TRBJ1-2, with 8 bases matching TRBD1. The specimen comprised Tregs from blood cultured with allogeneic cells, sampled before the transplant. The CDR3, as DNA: TGCGCCAGCAGCCCTGGGACAGGCGGCTATGGCTACACCTTC. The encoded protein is CASSPGTGGYGYTF.